These T cell receptor beta chains were read from a single sample in a study of blood T cell repertoires in COVID-19. Clones were sequenced by immunoSEQ multiplex PCR, and TCRdb holds only the in-frame ones, with some missing. The table records about 120,000 clones, more than 70% of them present only once. The sequenced sample was peripheral blood. These receptor sequences come from a human donor in a cohort sampled during active COVID-19. Each CDR3 is given with its conserved first and last residue. A D gene is named only where the DNA matches it firmly. The listing skips clone size in some rows; elsewhere it reads once, few, many or a size class.

j_gene	d_gene	v_gene	abundance	CDR3nt	CDR3aa
TRBJ1-6	NA	TRBV4-1	few	TGCGCCAGCAGTTGGGAGGGGGAGTACTCACCCCTCCACTTT	CASSWEGEYSPLHF
TRBJ2-7	NA	TRBV11-2	NA	TGTGCCAGCGGCGTACCGGGGGAGCAGTACTTC	CASGVPGEQYF
TRBJ2-7	TRBD1	TRBV29-1	once	TGCAGCGTTGAAGTTTGGCAGGGGGCTAAACCCTACGAGCAGTACTTC	CSVEVWQGAKPYEQYF
TRBJ2-6	NA	TRBV27	NA	TGTGCCAGCAGTTCCTCGGAGGTGGCCAACGTCCTGACTTTC	CASSSSEVANVLTF
TRBJ2-7	NA	TRBV11-3	NA	TGTGCCAGCAGCTTAGACAGGGGCCACTCCTACGAGCAGTACTTC	CASSLDRGHSYEQYF
TRBJ2-3	TRBD2	TRBV11-2	NA	TGTGCCAGCAGCTCGGGAGCGGGAGCTCAGACAGATACGCAGTATTTT	CASSSGAGAQTDTQYF
TRBJ1-3	NA	TRBV11-3	NA	TGTGCCAGCAGCGATGAAGACAGTTTCTCTGGAAACACCATATATTTT	CASSDEDSFSGNTIYF
TRBJ1-2	NA	TRBV6-1	few	TGTGCCAGCAGTGAACAGGGGCCTGGAACTAACTATGGCTACACCTTC	CASSEQGPGTNYGYTF
TRBJ1-3	NA	TRBV7-6	NA	TGTGCCAGCAGCTTAGCAGGCGGCTCTGGAAACACCATATATTTT	CASSLAGGSGNTIYF
TRBJ1-2	NA	TRBV7-9	once	TGTGCCAGCAGCTTTGGGCAGGGCGGCTACACCTTC	CASSFGQGGYTF
TRBJ2-7	NA	TRBV28	NA	TGTGCCAGCAGTTCCCTAAGCAGGGTACTAAACGAGCAGTACTTC	CASSSLSRVLNEQYF
TRBJ2-7	NA	TRBV18	NA	TGTGCCAGCTCACCACATGGACAGTCCTCCTCCTACGAGCAGTACTTC	CASSPHGQSSSYEQYF
TRBJ2-7	TRBD1	TRBV2	NA	TGTGCCAGCAGTACAGGGGGAGGAATCTACGAGCAGTACTTC	CASSTGGGIYEQYF
TRBJ2-7	TRBD2	TRBV5-4	few	TGTGCCAGCAGCACTAGCGGGAGGAGCTCCTACGAGCAGTACTTC	CASSTSGRSSYEQYF
TRBJ2-7	NA	TRBV12-1	NA	TGTGCCAGCAGCTTCCCCGGGACAGGCGGACCCATAAGGGCCTACGAGCAGTACTTC	CASSFPGTGGPIRAYEQYF
TRBJ1-2	NA	TRBV5-6	NA	TGTGCCAGCACCCTGAAGGGGGTCAAAGGCTACACCTTC	CASTLKGVKGYTF
TRBJ2-7	NA	TRBV30	NA	TGTGCCTGGAGTTTGAGGGGGTACGAGCAGTACTTC	CAWSLRGYEQYF
TRBJ2-7	TRBD2	TRBV5-4	few	TGTGCCAGCAGCTTGGTTGGACTAGCGGGGAGCGACGAGCAGTACTTC	CASSLVGLAGSDEQYF
TRBJ1-2	NA	TRBV19	NA	TGTGCCAGTAGTATTTGGGGCAGGACCTATGGCTACACCTTC	CASSIWGRTYGYTF
TRBJ2-7	NA	TRBV30	NA	TGTGCCTGGAGTGCCCGACCGGAGGTTTACGAGCAGTACTTC	CAWSARPEVYEQYF
TRBJ1-1	NA	TRBV6-5	few	TGTGCCAGCAGTTCTCTCCGCTTGAGGGACACTGAAGCTTTCTTT	CASSSLRLRDTEAFF
TRBJ2-7	NA	TRBV11-3	NA	TGTGCCAGCAGCTTAAGCTCCTCCTACGAGCAGTACTTC	CASSLSSSYEQYF
TRBJ1-1	NA	TRBV4-1	NA	TGCGCCAGCAGCCCCCGGGAGGGAGGGACTGAAGCTTTCTTT	CASSPREGGTEAFF
TRBJ2-7	NA	TRBV5-4	NA	TGTGCCAGCAGCTTATCGGCTGCGGAATACGAGCAGTACTTC	CASSLSAAEYEQYF
TRBJ1-2	NA	TRBV4-1	NA	TGCGCCAGCAGAGGGGGTTCGAGAAAAGGGATTGTCTATGGCTACACCTTC	CASRGGSRKGIVYGYTF
TRBJ2-7	NA	TRBV10-2	NA	TGCGCCAGCAGTGATGCCAGGGACGAGCAGTACTTC	CASSDARDEQYF
TRBJ1-1	NA	TRBV30	NA	TGTGCCTGGAGAAGTAGCGGGGCAGGGAGAGGGAGAGCTTTCTTT	CAWRSSGAGRGRAFF
TRBJ2-7	NA	TRBV5-8	NA	TGTGCCAGCAGCTTGGAAGATACAGACCCACCCTACGAGCAGTACTTC	CASSLEDTDPPYEQYF
TRBJ2-7	TRBD2	TRBV4-1	NA	TGCGCCAGCAGCCTCGCGGGAGGGGATCACTCCTACGAGCAGTACTTC	CASSLAGGDHSYEQYF
TRBJ2-1	TRBD1	TRBV7-9	NA	TGTGCCAGCAGCCCCTTATCCCAGGGGGCATACCATGAGCAGTTCTTC	CASSPLSQGAYHEQFF
TRBJ1-1	NA	TRBV6-1	few	TGTGCCAGCAGTGAGGGTAGAGGGCAGAATGAAGCTTTCTTT	CASSEGRGQNEAFF
TRBJ2-7	NA	TRBV27	once	TGTGCCAGCATCGGACCCGCAGGGGAATACGAGCAGTACTTC	CASIGPAGEYEQYF
TRBJ2-7	NA	TRBV13	NA	TGTGCCAGCAGCTTATCCGGGTCGGGGGTCTACGAGCAGTACTTC	CASSLSGSGVYEQYF
TRBJ2-7	TRBD1	TRBV9	once	TGTGCCAGCAGCCAGACAGGGGACATGAGCGAGCAGTACTTC	CASSQTGDMSEQYF
TRBJ2-7	NA	TRBV12-3/TRBV12-4	NA	TGTGCCAGCAACCTGGGCGGGTCCGAGCAGTACTTC	CASNLGGSEQYF
TRBJ2-7	TRBD2	TRBV4-2	NA	TGTGCCAGCAGCCAAGAGGGTCGCACTAGCGGGTCCTACGAGCAGTACTTC	CASSQEGRTSGSYEQYF
TRBJ1-5	NA	TRBV5-1	NA	TGCGCCAGCAGCCGGGGAGGGGCCGATGGCAATCAGCCCCAGCATTTT	CASSRGGADGNQPQHF
TRBJ2-5	NA	TRBV7-6	NA	TGTGCCAGCAGCTTAGTAACCAGGGGAGGGGAGACCCAGTACTTC	CASSLVTRGGETQYF
TRBJ1-6	NA	TRBV10-3	NA	TGTGCCATCAGTGAGTCGATGTCGCGAGGCTTTAATTCACCCCTCCACTTT	CAISESMSRGFNSPLHF
TRBJ2-2	NA	TRBV5-1	NA	TGCGCCAGCAGCTTGACGGGAAACACCGGGGAGCTGTTTTTT	CASSLTGNTGELFF
TRBJ2-7	TRBD1	TRBV10-3	NA	TGTGCCTCCTCCGACAGGGCAACCGAGCAGTACTTC	CASSDRATEQYF
TRBJ1-1	NA	TRBV29-1	once	TGCAGCGTTGAAGAACAGAACACTGAAGCTTTCTTT	CSVEEQNTEAFF
TRBJ2-5	NA	TRBV7-6	NA	TGTGCCAGCAGCTTAGTGGGCGCTGTGGGCCAAGAGACCCAGTACTTC	CASSLVGAVGQETQYF
TRBJ1-4	NA	TRBV7-9	few	TGTGCCAGCAGCAAAAGGACAGCCAGGCTTGATGAAAAACTGTTTTTT	CASSKRTARLDEKLFF
TRBJ2-7	NA	TRBV7-9	few	TGTGCCAGCAGCCCGCAGGGCAGGGGACGTGGCTACGAGCAGTACTTC	CASSPQGRGRGYEQYF
TRBJ1-2	NA	TRBV5-6	NA	TGTGCCAGCAGCTTCAGGGGTGGCTACACCTTC	CASSFRGGYTF